This TCR beta chain came from a study of T cell responses to AZD1222 COVID-19 vaccine. In the case of this clone: What it recognizes is unknown. Distinct nucleotide sequences in the sample also encode this CDR3.

V shed 0 bases and J shed 6 bases, with 7 bases lying between them. Germline CDR1 reads GTSNPN; CDR2 reads SVGIG (reference sequence). The CDR3 covers 12 residues. Study observations and caveats: With two AZD1222 doses given, Spike-specific TCR breadth and depth both rose. The number of AZD1222 recipients seropositive at baseline was only five or six.

The repertoire was sequenced with immunoSEQ multiplex PCR; TCRdb's copy has only in-frame clones and lacks some. The table includes approximately 110,000 clones, 82% detected once. This TCR was recovered from an adult in good health. The chain employs TRBV30 and TRBJ2-3; D is perhaps TRBD1 or TRBD2 (6 bases each). Specimen: peripheral blood, collected on day 0 of AZD1222 vaccination. CDR3 region: CAWSVGGDTQYF. CDR3 DNA sequence: TGTGCCTGGAGTGTAGGGGGGGATACGCAGTATTTT.